This TCR beta chain derives from a study of kidney transplant recipient with SARS-CoV-2 infection. A single record per CDR3 protein comes from TCRdb applying MiXCR to the reads. Of 200,000 to 300,000 distinct CDR3 sequences detected, about 30% appear once; the ten largest clones hold 7% to 8%. This clonotype was found many times. Germline lookup yields CDR1 MGHDK and CDR2 SYGVNS. Trimming took off 2 bases at V and 0 bases at J, with 14 bases between the two ends. The CDR3 has 18 residues. Sequencing was performed on a blood sample, taken at baseline and on roughly day 110 from a kidney transplant recipient. This clonotype was sampled from a male patient in his 30s who had COVID-19 and was a kidney transplant recipient. Some T cells may be graft donor cells. V gene TRBV25-1 combines with J gene TRBJ2-6; D may match TRBD1 or TRBD2 (6 bases each). The CDR3 loop reads CASSEGMGGYSGANVLTF. As DNA, the CDR3 is TGTGCCAGCAGTGAAGGGATGGGGGGCTACTCTGGGGCCAACGTCCTGACTTTC. The full variable domain, completed using reference TRBV25-1 and TRBJ2-6, is EADIYQTPRYLVIGTGKKITLECSQTMGHDKMYWYQQDPGMELHLIHYSYGVNSTEKGDLSSESTVSRIRTEHFPLTLESARPSHTSQYLCASSEGMGGYSGANVLTFGAGSRLTVL.